The source of this T cell receptor (beta chain) is a study of cytomegalovirus exposure and HLA in healthy donors. Overall study context: Among the roughly 400 donors who were genotyped, about 79% fell in the genetic ancestry cluster that is associated with self-reported Caucasian donors. Study-wide points: A missense variant in DCLRE1C was later tied to TCR beta V- and J-gene trimming. Some segments of the V type, notably TRBV6-2 and TRBV6-3, were excluded as indistinguishable. The authors confirmed in vitro that three CMV-associated chains were specific for CMV antigens.

A remark on this clone: Its antigen is currently unknown.

PCR involved 60 Vbeta and 13 Jbeta primers. The data were produced by immunoSEQ multiplex PCR, yet TCRdb's version contains in-frame clones alone and is incomplete. Here the sample spans 100,000 to 150,000 clones, 65% to 90% being singletons. Germline V gives CDR1 MNHNY, CDR2 SVGAGI (reference sequence). V lost 2 bases and J lost 3; bases outside the gene matches: 8. The CDR3 totals 16 residues. Specimen: PBMCs. The TCR originated in a man in his fifties or sixties in good health and CMV-seronegative. This chain joins TRBV6-6 and TRBJ2-7; 9 bases align to TRBD1. The CDR3 DNA is TGTGCCAGCAGTTACAACGCGGGACAGGGAAGCTACGAGCAGTACTTC. It yields the protein CASSYNAGQGSYEQYF.